The T cell receptor (beta chain) under discussion was sequenced for a study of T cells in Graves' hyperthyroidism and ophthalmopathy. This clonotype was counted many times. The antigen remains undetermined. The CDR3 covers 13 residues. Germline loops: CDR1 MNHEY, CDR2 SVGAGI. V dropped 7 bases and J dropped 6 bases, with 15 bases sitting between them. It was uncontrolled infection, other autoimmune disease, pregnancy or lactation that excluded patients. There were TCR beta CDR3 regions amplified from RNA transcripts. When the TCR CDR3 underwent first-round RT-PCR, the HTBI primer set was used. One entry per CDR3 protein, called by TCRdb with MiXCR from the multiplex PCR reads. This sample has 450,000 to 700,000 distinct CDR3 sequences, with around 42% found just once. General study points: Ophthalmopathy and stable hyperthyroidism were told apart by a 13 V-J model. Model predictions of ophthalmopathy came a median about 6.3 months before onset. Blood shared most expanded thyroid clonotypes above 0.001.

What was sequenced was peripheral blood or thyroid tissue (not recorded which). The source of this sequence is an adult woman with Graves' disease, either hyperthyroidism or ophthalmopathy (not recorded which). This chain uses TRBV6-5 with TRBJ1-2; a possible D gene is TRBD1 (5 bases). DNA for the CDR3: TGTGCCAGCACCGCGGGCCGGGGGAATGGCTACACCTTC. It translates to CASTAGRGNGYTF.